In this sample, the clone carrying this T cell receptor (beta chain) turned up a few times. Germline CDR1 SQVTM, CDR2 ANQGSEA. V lost 7 bases and J lost 10; bases outside the gene matches: 6. This CDR3 spans 11 amino acids. The sample originates from a study of T cells in Graves' hyperthyroidism and ophthalmopathy. The investigators amplified TCR beta CDR3 regions from RNA transcripts. First-round RT-PCR targeting the TCR CDR3 was performed with the HTBI primer set. MiXCR was run by TCRdb on the multiplex PCR reads, yielding one entry per CDR3 protein. The sample includes 210,000 or so distinct CDR3 sequences, about 15% seen only once; the top ten take approximately 50%.

The chain carries TRBV29-1 and TRBJ1-1; 10 bases are shared with TRBD1. This TCR was sampled from a man aged 50 or older with Graves' hyperthyroidism. Sequenced input: blood. The DNA for the CDR3 is TGCAGCGGCGGACAGGGGGAAGGAGCTTTCTTT. Translating gives CSGGQGEGAFF.